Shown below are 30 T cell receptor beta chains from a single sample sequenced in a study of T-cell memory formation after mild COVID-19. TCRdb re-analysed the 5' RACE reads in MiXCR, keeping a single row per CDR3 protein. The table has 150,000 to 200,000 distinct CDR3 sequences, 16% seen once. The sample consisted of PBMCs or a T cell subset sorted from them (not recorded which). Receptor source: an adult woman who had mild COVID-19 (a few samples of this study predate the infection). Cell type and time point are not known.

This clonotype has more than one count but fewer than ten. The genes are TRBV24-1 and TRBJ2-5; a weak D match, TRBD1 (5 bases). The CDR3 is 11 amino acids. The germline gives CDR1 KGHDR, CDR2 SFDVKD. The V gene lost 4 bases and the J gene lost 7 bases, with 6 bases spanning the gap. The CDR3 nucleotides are TGTGCCACCAGTGAAGGGGTGACCCAGTACTTC. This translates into CATSEGVTQYF.

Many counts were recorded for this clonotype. CDR3 sequence: CAWSVRRGETQYF. The CDR3, as DNA: TGTGCCTGGAGTGTACGACGGGGAGAGACCCAGTACTTC. This chain links TRBV30 with TRBJ2-5, with TRBD2 as a possible D gene (5 bases). CDR1 GTSNPN and CDR2 SVGIG come from the germline V gene (reference sequence). This CDR3 contains 13 residues. V lost 0 bases and J lost 4, with 9 bases in between.

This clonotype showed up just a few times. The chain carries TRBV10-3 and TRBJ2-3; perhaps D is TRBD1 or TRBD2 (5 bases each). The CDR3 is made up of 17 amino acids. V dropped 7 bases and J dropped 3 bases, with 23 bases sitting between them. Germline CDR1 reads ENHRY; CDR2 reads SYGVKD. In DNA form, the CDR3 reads TGTGCCATCACCGGGACGGATGCGGCGAGGTTGACAGATACGCAGTATTTT. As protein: CAITGTDAARLTDTQYF.

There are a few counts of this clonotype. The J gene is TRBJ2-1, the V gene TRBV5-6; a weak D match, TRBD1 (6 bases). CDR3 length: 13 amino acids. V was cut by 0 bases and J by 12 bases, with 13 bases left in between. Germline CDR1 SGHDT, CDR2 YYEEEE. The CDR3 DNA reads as TGTGCCAGCAGCTTGGAGAGGGGGTTTTTGCAGTTCTTC. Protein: CASSLERGFLQFF.

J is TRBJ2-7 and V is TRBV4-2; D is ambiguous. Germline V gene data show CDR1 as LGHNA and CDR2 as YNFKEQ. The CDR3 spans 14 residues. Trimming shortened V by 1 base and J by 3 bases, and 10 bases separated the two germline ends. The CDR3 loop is CASSQGVIGYEQYF. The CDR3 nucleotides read TGTGCCAGCAGCCAAGGAGTAATCGGCTACGAGCAGTACTTC.

CDR3 sequence: CASSVGRGNTEAFF. The CDR3 nucleotides read TGTGCCAGCAGCGTAGGACGAGGGAATACTGAAGCTTTCTTT. V usage is TRBV9 and J usage is TRBJ1-1; D is ambiguous. Germline V gives CDR1 SGDLS, CDR2 YYNGEE. V lost 0 bases, J lost 5 bases, and 11 bases lay in between. This CDR3 comprises 14 residues.

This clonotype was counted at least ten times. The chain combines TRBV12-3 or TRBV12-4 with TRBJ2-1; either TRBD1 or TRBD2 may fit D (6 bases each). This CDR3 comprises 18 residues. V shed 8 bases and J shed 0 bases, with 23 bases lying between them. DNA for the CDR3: TGTGCCAGCGACAGTTTCGGTTTAGGGGGGAGCTCCTACAATGAGCAGTTCTTC. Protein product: CASDSFGLGGSSYNEQFF.

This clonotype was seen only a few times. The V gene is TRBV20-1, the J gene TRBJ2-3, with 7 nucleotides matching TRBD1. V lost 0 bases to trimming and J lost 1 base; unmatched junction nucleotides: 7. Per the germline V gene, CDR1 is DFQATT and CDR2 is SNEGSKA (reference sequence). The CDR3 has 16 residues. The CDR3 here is CSARDNRQGRTDTQYF. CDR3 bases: TGCAGTGCTAGAGATAATCGACAGGGTCGCACAGATACGCAGTATTTT.

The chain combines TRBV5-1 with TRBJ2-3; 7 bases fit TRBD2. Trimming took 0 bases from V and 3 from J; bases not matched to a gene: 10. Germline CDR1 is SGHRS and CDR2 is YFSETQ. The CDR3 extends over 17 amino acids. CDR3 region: CASSLASWEGRTDTQYF. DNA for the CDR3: TGCGCCAGCAGCTTGGCGTCGTGGGAGGGCCGAACAGATACGCAGTATTTT. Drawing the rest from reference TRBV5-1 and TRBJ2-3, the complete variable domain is KAGVTQTPRYLIKTRGQQVTLSCSPISGHRSVSWYQQTPGQGLQFLFEYFSETQRNKGNFPGRFSGRQFSNSRSEMNVSTLELGDSALYLCASSLASWEGRTDTQYFGPGTRLTVL.

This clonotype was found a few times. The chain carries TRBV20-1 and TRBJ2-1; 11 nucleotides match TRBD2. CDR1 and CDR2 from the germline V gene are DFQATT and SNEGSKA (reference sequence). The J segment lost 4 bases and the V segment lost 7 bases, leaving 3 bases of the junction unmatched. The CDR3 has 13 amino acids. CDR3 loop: CSVGTSGYNEQFF. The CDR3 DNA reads TGCAGTGTTGGGACTAGCGGTTACAATGAGCAGTTCTTC.

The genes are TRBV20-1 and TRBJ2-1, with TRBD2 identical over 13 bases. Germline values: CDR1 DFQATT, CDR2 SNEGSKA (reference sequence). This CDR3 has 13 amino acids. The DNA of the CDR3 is TGCAGCGGACTAGCGGGAGCCCACAATGAGCAGTTCTTC. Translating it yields CSGLAGAHNEQFF.

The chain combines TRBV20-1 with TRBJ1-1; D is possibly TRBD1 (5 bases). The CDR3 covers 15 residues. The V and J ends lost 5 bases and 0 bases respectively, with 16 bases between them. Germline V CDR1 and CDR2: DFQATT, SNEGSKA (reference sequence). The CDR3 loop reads CSAAFTDSLNTEAFF. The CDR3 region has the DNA TGCAGTGCTGCTTTTACCGACAGCTTGAACACTGAAGCTTTCTTT.

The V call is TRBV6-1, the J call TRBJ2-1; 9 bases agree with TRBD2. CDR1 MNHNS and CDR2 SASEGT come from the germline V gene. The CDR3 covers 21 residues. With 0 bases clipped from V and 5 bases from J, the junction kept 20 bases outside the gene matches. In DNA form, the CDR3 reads TGTGCCAGCAGTGAAGCGTTGATCTGGCTAGCGGGAACAACCGAGGACAATGAGCAGTTCTTC. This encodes CASSEALIWLAGTTEDNEQFF.

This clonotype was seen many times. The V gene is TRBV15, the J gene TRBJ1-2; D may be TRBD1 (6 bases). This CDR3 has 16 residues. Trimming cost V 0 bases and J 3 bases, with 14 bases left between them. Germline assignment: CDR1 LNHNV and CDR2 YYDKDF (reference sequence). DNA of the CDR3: TGTGCCACCAGCAGAGATCCCTACAGGGCAGACTATGGCTACACCTTC. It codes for CATSRDPYRADYGYTF.

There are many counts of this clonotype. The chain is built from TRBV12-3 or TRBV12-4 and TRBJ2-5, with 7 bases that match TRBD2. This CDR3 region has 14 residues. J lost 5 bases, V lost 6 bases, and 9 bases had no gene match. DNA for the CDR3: TGTGCCAGCAGCCATCTAGCGGAGGGGGAGACCCAGTACTTC. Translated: CASSHLAEGETQYF.

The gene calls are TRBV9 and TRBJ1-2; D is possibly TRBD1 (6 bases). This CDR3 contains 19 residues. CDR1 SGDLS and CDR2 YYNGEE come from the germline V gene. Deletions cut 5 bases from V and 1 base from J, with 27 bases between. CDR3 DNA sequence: TGTGCCAGCAGTCCTACGGGGGGCGGGGCCTCCCAGTTTAACTATGGCTACACCTTC. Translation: CASSPTGGGASQFNYGYTF.

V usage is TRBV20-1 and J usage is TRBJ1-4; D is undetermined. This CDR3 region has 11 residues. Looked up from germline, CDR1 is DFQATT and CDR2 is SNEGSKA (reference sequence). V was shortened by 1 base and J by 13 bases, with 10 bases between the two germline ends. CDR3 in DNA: TGCAGTGCTAGAGGACCCAACGGACTGTTTTTT. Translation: CSARGPNGLFF.

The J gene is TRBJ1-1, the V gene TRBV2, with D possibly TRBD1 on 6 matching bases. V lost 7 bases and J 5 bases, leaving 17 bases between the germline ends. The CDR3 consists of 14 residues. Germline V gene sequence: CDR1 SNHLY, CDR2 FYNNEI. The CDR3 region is CASKITGLQTEAFF. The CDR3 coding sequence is TGTGCCAGCAAGATTACAGGGTTGCAAACTGAAGCTTTCTTT.

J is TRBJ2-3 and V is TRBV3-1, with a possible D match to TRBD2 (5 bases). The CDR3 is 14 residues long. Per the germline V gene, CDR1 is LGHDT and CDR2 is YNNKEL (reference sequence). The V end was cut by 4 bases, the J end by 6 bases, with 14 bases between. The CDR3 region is CASSPGLLQDTQYF. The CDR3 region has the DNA TGTGCCAGCAGCCCAGGACTTCTCCAGGATACGCAGTATTTT.

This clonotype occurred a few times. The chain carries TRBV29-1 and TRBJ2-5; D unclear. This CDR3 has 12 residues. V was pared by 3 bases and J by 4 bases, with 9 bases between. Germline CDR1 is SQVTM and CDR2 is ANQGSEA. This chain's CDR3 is CSVDNSGETQYF. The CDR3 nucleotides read TGCAGCGTTGATAACTCAGGAGAGACCCAGTACTTC.

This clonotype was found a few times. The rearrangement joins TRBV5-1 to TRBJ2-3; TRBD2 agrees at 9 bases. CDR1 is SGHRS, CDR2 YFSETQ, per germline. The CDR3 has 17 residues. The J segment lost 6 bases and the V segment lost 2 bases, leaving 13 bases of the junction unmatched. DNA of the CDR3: TGCGCCAGCAGCTTCTTTAGCGGGAGAGGTAGGACGGATACGCAGTATTTT. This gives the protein CASSFFSGRGRTDTQYF.

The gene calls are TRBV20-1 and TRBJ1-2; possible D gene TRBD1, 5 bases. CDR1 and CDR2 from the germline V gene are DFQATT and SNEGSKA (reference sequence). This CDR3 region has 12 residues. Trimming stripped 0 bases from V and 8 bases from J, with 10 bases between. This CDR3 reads CSARDSGHGYTF. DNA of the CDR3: TGCAGTGCTAGAGATTCGGGGCACGGCTACACCTTC.

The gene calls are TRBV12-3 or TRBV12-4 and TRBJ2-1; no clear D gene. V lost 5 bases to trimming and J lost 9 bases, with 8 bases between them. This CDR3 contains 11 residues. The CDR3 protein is CASSTGIEQFF. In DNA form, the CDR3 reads TGTGCCAGCAGTACCGGAATTGAGCAGTTCTTC.

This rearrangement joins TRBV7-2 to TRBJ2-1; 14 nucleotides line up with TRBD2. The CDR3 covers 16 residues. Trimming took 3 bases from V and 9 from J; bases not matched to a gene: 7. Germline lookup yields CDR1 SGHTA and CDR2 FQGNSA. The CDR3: CASSFRLAGGPVEQFF. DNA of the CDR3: TGTGCCAGCAGCTTCCGACTAGCGGGGGGGCCGGTTGAGCAGTTCTTC.

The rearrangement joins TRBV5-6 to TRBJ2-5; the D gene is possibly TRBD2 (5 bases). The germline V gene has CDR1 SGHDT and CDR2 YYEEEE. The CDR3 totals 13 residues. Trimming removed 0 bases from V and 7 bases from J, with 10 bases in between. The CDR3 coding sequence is TGTGCCAGCAGCTTGGAACTAGGATGGACCCAGTACTTC. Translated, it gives CASSLELGWTQYF. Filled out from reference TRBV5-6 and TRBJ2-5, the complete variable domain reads DAGVTQSPTHLIKTRGQQVTLRCSPKSGHDTVSWYQQALGQGPQFIFQYYEEEERQRGNFPDRFSGHQFPNYSSELNVNALLLGDSALYLCASSLELGWTQYFGPGTRLLVL.

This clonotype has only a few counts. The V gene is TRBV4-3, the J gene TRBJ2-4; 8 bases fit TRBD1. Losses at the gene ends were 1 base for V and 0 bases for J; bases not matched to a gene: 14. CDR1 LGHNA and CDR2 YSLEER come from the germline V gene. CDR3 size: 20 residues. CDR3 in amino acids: CASSQVFGQGANLAKNIQYF. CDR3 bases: TGCGCCAGCAGCCAAGTTTTTGGGCAGGGGGCCAACCTAGCCAAAAACATTCAGTACTTC.

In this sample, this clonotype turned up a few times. This CDR3 reads CASERTPAEPESSYNEQFF. The CDR3 region has the DNA TGCGCCAGCGAACGCACGCCAGCGGAACCTGAGAGCTCCTACAATGAGCAGTTCTTC. The chain links TRBV23-1 to TRBJ2-1; D may be TRBD2 (5 bases). TRBV23-1 is an ORF; its function is uncertain. Trimming left V 8 bases short and J 0 bases short, with 26 bases between. CDR3 length: 19 residues.

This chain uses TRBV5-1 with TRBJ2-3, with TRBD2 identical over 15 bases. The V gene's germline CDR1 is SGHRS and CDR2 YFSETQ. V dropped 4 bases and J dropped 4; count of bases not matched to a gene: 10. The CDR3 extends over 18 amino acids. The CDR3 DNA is TGCGCCAGCAGCCCCCACGGCCGGACTAGCGGGGGGGCAGATACGCAGTATTTT. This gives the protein CASSPHGRTSGGADTQYF.

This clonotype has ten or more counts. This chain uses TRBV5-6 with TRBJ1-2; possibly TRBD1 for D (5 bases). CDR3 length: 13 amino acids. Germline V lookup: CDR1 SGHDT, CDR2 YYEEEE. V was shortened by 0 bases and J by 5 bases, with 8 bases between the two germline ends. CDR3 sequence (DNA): TGTGCCAGCAGCTTGGGCAGGGCTTATGGCTACACCTTC. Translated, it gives CASSLGRAYGYTF. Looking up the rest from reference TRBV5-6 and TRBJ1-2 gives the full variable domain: DAGVTQSPTHLIKTRGQQVTLRCSPKSGHDTVSWYQQALGQGPQFIFQYYEEEERQRGNFPDRFSGHQFPNYSSELNVNALLLGDSALYLCASSLGRAYGYTFGSGTRLTVV.

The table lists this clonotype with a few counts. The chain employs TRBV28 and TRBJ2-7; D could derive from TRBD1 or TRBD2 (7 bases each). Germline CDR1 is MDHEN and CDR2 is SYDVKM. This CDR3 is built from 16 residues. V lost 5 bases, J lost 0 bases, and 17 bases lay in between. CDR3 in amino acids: CASSTRGTTVSYEQYF. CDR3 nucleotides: TGTGCCAGCAGTACCAGGGGGACTACCGTCTCCTACGAGCAGTACTTC. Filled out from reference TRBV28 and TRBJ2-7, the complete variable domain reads DVKVTQSSRYLVKRTGEKVFLECVQDMDHENMFWYRQDPGLGLRLIYFSYDVKMKEKGDIPEGYSVSREKKERFSLILESASTNQTSMYLCASSTRGTTVSYEQYFGPGTRLTVT.